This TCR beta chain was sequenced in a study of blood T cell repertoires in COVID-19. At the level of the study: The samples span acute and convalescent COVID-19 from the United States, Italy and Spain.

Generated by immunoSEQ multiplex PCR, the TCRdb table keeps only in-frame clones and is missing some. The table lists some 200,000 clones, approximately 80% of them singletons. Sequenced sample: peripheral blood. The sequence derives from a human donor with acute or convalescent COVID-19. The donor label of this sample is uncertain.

CDR3 protein: CASSLMRGYEQYF. CDR3 in DNA: TGTGCCAGCAGTTTAATGCGGGGATACGAGCAGTACTTC. V gene TRBV12-3 or TRBV12-4 combines with J gene TRBJ2-7, with D possibly matching TRBD2 (6 bases). The CDR3 totals 13 residues. Trimming cost V 2 bases and J 4 bases, with 9 bases left between them.